Included here is one TCR beta chain sequence, with context. The data were obtained in a study of blood T cell repertoires in COVID-19. Study-level information: Sources were T cells, B-cell-depleted T cells, or PBMCs; the material itself was cDNA or gDNA.

Germline CDR1 SNHLY, CDR2 FYNNEI. CDR3 length equals 13 residues. Trimming removed 5 bases at V and 1 base at J, with 8 bases between. Original data processing: It was from reference gene primer amplification that nucleated cell counts were estimated. Data came from immunoSEQ multiplex PCR; TCRdb stores just in-frame clones and leaves some out. V and J calls and clone size are those listed in that table; D and trimming were worked out from the DNA. Altogether roughly 120,000 clones are present, around 87% being singletons, with the ten largest covering roughly 30%. This TCR derives from a woman between 65 and 79 years old with acute or convalescent COVID-19. The chain couples TRBV2 to TRBJ2-5, with D perhaps TRBD1 (6 bases). Sequenced material: peripheral blood. The CDR3: CASSRGIQETQYF. CDR3 DNA sequence: TGTGCCAGCAGTAGGGGGATCCAAGAGACCCAGTACTTC.